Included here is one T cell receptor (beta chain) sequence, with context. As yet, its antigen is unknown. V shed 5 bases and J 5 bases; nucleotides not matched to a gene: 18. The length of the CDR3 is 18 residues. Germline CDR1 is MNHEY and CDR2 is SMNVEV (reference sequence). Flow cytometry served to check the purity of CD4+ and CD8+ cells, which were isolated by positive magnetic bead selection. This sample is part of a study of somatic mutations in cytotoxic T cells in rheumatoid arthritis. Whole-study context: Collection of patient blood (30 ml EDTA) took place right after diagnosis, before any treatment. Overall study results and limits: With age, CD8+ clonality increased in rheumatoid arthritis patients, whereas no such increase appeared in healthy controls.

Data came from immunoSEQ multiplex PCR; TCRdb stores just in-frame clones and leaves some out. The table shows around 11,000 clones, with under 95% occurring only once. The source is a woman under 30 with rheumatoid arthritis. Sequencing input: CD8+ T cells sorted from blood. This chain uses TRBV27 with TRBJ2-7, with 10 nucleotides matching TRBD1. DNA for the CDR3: TGTGCCAGCAGTGCCACATATCCGGGACAGGGGTTCTTCCACGAGCAGTACTTC. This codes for CASSATYPGQGFFHEQYF.